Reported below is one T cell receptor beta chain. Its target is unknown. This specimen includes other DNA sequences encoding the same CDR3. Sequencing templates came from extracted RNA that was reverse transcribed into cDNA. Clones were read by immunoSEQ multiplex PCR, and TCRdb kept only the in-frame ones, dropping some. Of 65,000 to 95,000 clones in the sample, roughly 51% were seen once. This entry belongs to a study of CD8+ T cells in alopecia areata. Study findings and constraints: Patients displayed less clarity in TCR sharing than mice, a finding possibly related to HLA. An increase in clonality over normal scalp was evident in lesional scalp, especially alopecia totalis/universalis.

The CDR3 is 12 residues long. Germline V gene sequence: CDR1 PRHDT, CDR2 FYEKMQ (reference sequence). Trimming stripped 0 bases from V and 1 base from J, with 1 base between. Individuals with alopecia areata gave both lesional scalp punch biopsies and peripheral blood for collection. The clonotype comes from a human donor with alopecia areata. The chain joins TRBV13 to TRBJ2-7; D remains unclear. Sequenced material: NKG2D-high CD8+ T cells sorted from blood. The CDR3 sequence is CASSLGSYEQYF. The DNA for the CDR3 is TGTGCCAGCAGCTTAGGTTCCTACGAGCAGTACTTC.